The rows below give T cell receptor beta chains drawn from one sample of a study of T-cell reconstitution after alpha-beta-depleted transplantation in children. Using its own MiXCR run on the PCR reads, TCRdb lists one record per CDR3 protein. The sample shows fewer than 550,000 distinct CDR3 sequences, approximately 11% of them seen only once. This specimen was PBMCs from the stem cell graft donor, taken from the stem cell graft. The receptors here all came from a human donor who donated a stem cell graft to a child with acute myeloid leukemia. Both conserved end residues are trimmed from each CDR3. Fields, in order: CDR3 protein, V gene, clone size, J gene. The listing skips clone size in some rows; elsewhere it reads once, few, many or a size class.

CDR3: ASSDSGWGYT
V: TRBV25-1
size: -
J: TRBJ1-2

CDR3: ASSYSGREQF
V: TRBV5-5
size: few
J: TRBJ2-1

CDR3: SAVLAGVYEQY
V: TRBV20-1
size: few
J: TRBJ2-7

CDR3: ASSYGQSGYT
V: TRBV6-6
size: few
J: TRBJ1-2

CDR3: ASSPRGGNQPQH
V: TRBV6-1
size: many
J: TRBJ1-5

CDR3: ASSLRRPRGLSGYEQY
V: TRBV3-1
size: -
J: TRBJ2-7

CDR3: ASSPATEGYGYT
V: TRBV18
size: -
J: TRBJ1-2

CDR3: ASSTGGGRDTQY
V: TRBV6-2/TRBV6-3
size: -
J: TRBJ2-3

CDR3: ASSQYTDNQPQH
V: TRBV4-3
size: few
J: TRBJ1-5

CDR3: AISDPGTGLKIRTQY
V: TRBV10-3
size: few
J: TRBJ2-5

CDR3: ASSSSQHSPLH
V: TRBV6-6
size: few
J: TRBJ1-6

CDR3: ASTDSLGNTIY
V: TRBV6-1
size: few
J: TRBJ1-3

CDR3: ASSETSVYNEQF
V: TRBV7-9
size: -
J: TRBJ2-1

CDR3: ASSPDGLYSNQPQH
V: TRBV2
size: -
J: TRBJ1-5

CDR3: QTRRGHEQY
V: TRBV5-6
size: -
J: TRBJ2-7

CDR3: ASSSPPGQGYNEQF
V: TRBV7-8
size: few
J: TRBJ2-1